The text below deals with one TCR beta chain. No antigen is known for it. This sample was taken from a study of cytomegalovirus exposure and HLA in healthy donors. Broader study findings: Usually a TCR sequence was rare, but some public TCRs were found in many donors. Most subjects' HLA-A and HLA-B alleles were reportedly predicted from TCR beta sequences. Donors were assumed by presence/absence analyses to have roughly uniform sequencing depth. The study designated about 180 TCR beta chains cytomegalovirus-associated.

The PCR contained 60 Vbeta and 13 Jbeta primers. Sequencing used immunoSEQ multiplex PCR; TCRdb keeps in-frame clones, though not all of them. The sample includes around 70,000 clones, more than 75% of them seen just once. Losses at the gene ends were 4 bases for V and 1 base for J; bases not matched to a gene: 8. Germline CDR1 SGHVS, CDR2 FQNEAQ. The CDR3 is made up of 16 amino acids. The source material was PBMCs. The origin of this receptor is a girl aged 10 to 17 in good health and CMV-seropositive. The genes are TRBV7-8 and TRBJ1-1; TRBD1 agrees at 8 bases. The DNA of the CDR3 is TGTGCCAGCAGCTCGAAAGGGACAGGACCGAACACTGAAGCTTTCTTT. Its protein is CASSSKGTGPNTEAFF.